These 2 T cell receptor beta chains came from one sample sequenced in a study of post-analysis software for immune sequencing data (dated by TCRdb to between 2015 and 2017). General conclusions and limits of the study: About five TRBV segments, including TRBV5-6, TRBV5-1 and TRBV20-1, were significantly more frequent in patients than controls.

These receptors have no known antigen. Libraries came from PCR. This sample was sequenced with an Illumina HiSeq 2500. Unique molecular identifiers were incorporated into TCR beta cDNA libraries to reduce PCR and sequencing biases. TCRdb cleaned the public reads at Q25 with fastp, built clones with MiXCR and kept in-frame beta chains. All rows with the same CDR3 protein become a single entry with the most common DNA and genes. In all, the sample holds around 400,000 distinct CDR3 sequences, and approximately 37% of those were seen once. 7.6% of the sample is held by the ten biggest clonotypes. Specimen: blood. The receptors were sampled from a girl aged 2-9 years with multiple sclerosis.

The chain couples TRBV27 to TRBJ2-7; TRBD2 aligns across 12 bases. This CDR3 has 16 residues. Germline V CDR1 and CDR2: MNHEY, SMNVEV (reference sequence). J lost 6 bases, V lost 4 bases, and 10 bases had no gene match. The CDR3 DNA is TGTGCCAGCAGTTCTGCTAGCGGGAGGGAGGGTATCGAGCAGTACTTC. Its protein product is CASSSASGREGIEQYF.

This chain uses TRBV24-1 with TRBJ2-1, with 7 bases matching TRBD2. This CDR3 comprises 14 residues. Germline CDR1 KGHDR, CDR2 SFDVKD. V lost 5 bases to trimming and J lost 8 bases; unmatched junction nucleotides: 8. CDR3 sequence reads: CATSAAGSFDEQFF. The CDR3 nucleotides read TGTGCCACCAGTGCAGCGGGATCATTCGATGAGCAGTTCTTC.